This passage covers 10 T cell receptor beta chains from one sample sequenced in a study of Ad26.COV2.S vaccination and SARS-CoV-2 variants (dated by TCRdb to the early 2020s). What the treatment or condition label conveys for this sample: some 20 received Ad26.COV2.S at low or high dose, single or two shots; 5 received placebo; per-sample allocation not given. For vaccine and placebo recipients, the sequenced repertoires came from samples collected on day 63 after the first injection. Library creation used the immunoSEQ multiplex PCR assay. TCRdb obtained this table from immuneACCESS and retained in-frame rearrangements with V and J assigned. These tables miss some clones; where compared with another copy, unresolved V genes account for less than half of the shortfall, and the remainder is unexplained. The sample profile shows roughly 350,000 clones; around 87% of them were found once. The ten largest account for around 3.7% of the sample.

The source material was peripheral blood, sampled in a trial of Ad26.COV2.S vaccine versus placebo. The receptors come from a person between 18 and 60 years old who received the Ad26.COV2.S COVID-19 vaccine or a placebo.

This clone came up once. The rearrangement uses TRBV4-2 and TRBJ2-1; 10 nucleotides line up with TRBD2. This CDR3 comprises 16 residues. Trimming cost V 2 bases and J 8 bases; bases outside gene matches: 9. Germline V gene sequence: CDR1 LGHNA, CDR2 YNFKEQ. The CDR3 DNA reads as TGTGCCAGCAGCCAATTTGGGCTAGCGGGGGTGGATGAGCAGTTCTTC. It encodes CASSQFGLAGVDEQFF.

This chain joins TRBV6-6 and TRBJ1-2, with D unclear. The CDR3 spans 15 residues. V lost 8 bases to trimming and J lost 0 bases, with 16 bases between them. Germline assignment: CDR1 MNHNY and CDR2 SVGAGI (reference sequence). In DNA, the CDR3 is TGTGCCAGCGGGGATCAAGGGAAAACTAACTATGGCTACACCTTC. This gives the protein CASGDQGKTNYGYTF.

The V call is TRBV12-5, the J call TRBJ1-2; tentatively, D is TRBD1 (6 bases). Germline V gene data show CDR1 as LGHNT and CDR2 as FRNRAP. The CDR3 consists of 14 residues. The V end lost 4 bases, the J end lost 0 bases, and 9 bases lay between the germline ends. The CDR3 DNA reads as TGTGCTAGTGGTTGGGGGGCGACTAACTATGGCTACACCTTC. This codes for CASGWGATNYGYTF.

The chain recombines TRBV6-2 or TRBV6-3 with TRBJ2-3, with TRBD2 matching over 13 bases. This CDR3 has 19 amino acids. The V segment lost 0 bases and the J segment 2 bases; nucleotides outside the gene matches: 8. Germline loops: CDR1 MNHEY, CDR2 SVGEGT. The DNA for the CDR3 is TGTGCCAGCAGTTACTCGAAGAGGACTAGCGGGGGCCCCACAGATACGCAGTATTTT. Protein sequence: CASSYSKRTSGGPTDTQYF.

This clone has only one observation. This chain joins TRBV10-2 and TRBJ2-1, with a tentative D call TRBD1 (5 bases). The germline V and J ends were trimmed by 6 bases and 8 bases, with 20 bases remaining between them. Germline V lookup: CDR1 WSHSY, CDR2 SAAADI. The CDR3 runs 15 residues. CDR3 loop: CASRPTAGIRDEQFF. The CDR3 DNA reads TGCGCCAGCAGGCCAACGGCAGGGATCCGCGATGAGCAGTTCTTC.

This chain joins TRBV5-1 and TRBJ2-7, with TRBD1 matching 10 bases. This CDR3 spans 17 amino acids. Unmatched junction bases numbered 13, after V lost 3 bases and J lost 4 bases. Germline V gives CDR1 SGHRS, CDR2 YFSETQ. CDR3 nucleotide sequence: TGCGCCAGCAGCTCTAATTCCGGGACAGGGGTAGTTTACGAGCAGTACTTC. It is translated as CASSSNSGTGVVYEQYF.

This clone was observed a single time. The chain carries TRBV29-1 and TRBJ1-3; D unclear. V gave up 5 bases and J gave up 1 base, with 9 bases separating them. The germline V gene has CDR1 SQVTM and CDR2 ANQGSEA. CDR3 length: 13 residues. The CDR3 DNA follows: TGCAGCGTTCTAGGCCGTTCTGGAAACACCATATATTTT. It specifies CSVLGRSGNTIYF. The full variable domain, in which reference TRBV29-1 and TRBJ1-3 provide the parts outside the CDR3, is SAVISQKPSRDICQRGTSLTIQCQVDSQVTMMFWYRQQPGQSLTLIATANQGSEATYESGFVIDKFPISRPNLTFSTLTVSNMSPEDSSIYLCSVLGRSGNTIYFGEGSWLTVV.

The chain uses TRBV6-5 and TRBJ2-7, with D unresolved. This CDR3 contains 13 residues. CDR1 and CDR2 from the germline V gene are MNHEY and SVGAGI. V was shortened by 4 bases and J by 3 bases, with 10 bases between the two germline ends. This chain's CDR3 is CASSWGGGYEQYF. CDR3 nucleotide sequence: TGTGCCAGCAGTTGGGGTGGTGGCTACGAGCAGTACTTC.

This sequence joins TRBV9 and TRBJ2-7, with D perhaps being TRBD1 or TRBD2 (7 bases each). CDR3 length: 15 residues. The germline CDR1 and CDR2 sequences are SGDLS and YYNGEE. The V end lost 4 bases, the J end lost 4 bases, and 18 bases lay between the germline ends. For the CDR3, the DNA is TGTGCCAGCAGCCCTCGACAGGGAGGGGTATACGAGCAGTACTTC. The encoded protein is CASSPRQGGVYEQYF.

This rearrangement joins TRBV19 to TRBJ1-2; the match to TRBD1 covers 8 bases. Germline trimming cut 8 bases from V and 2 bases from J; bases unmatched to any gene: 4. Germline V lookup: CDR1 LNHDA, CDR2 SQIVND (reference sequence). The CDR3 extends over 13 amino acids. Written as DNA, the CDR3 is TGTGCCAGTCAGGACAGGGCGAACTATGGCTACACCTTC. It is translated as CASQDRANYGYTF. The variable domain in full, completed from reference TRBV19 and TRBJ1-2, reads DGGITQSPKYLFRKEGQNVTLSCEQNLNHDAMYWYRQDPGQGLRLIYYSQIVNDFQKGDIAEGYSVSREKKESFPLTVTSAQKNPTAFYLCASQDRANYGYTFGSGTRLTVV.